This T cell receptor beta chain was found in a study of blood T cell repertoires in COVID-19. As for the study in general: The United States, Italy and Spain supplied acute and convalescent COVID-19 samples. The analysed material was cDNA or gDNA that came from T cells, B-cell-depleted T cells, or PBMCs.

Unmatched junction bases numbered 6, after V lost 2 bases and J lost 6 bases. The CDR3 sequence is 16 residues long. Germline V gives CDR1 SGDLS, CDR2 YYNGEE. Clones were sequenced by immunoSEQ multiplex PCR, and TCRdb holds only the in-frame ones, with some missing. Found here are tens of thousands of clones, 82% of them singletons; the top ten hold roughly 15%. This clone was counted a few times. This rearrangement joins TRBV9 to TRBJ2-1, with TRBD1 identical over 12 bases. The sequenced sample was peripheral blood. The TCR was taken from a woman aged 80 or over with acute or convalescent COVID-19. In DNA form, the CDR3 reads TGTGCCAGCAGCGTCAGGGACAGGGGGCTCGGCAATGAGCAGTTCTTC. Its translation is CASSVRDRGLGNEQFF. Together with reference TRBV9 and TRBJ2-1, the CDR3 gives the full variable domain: DSGVTQTPKHLITATGQRVTLRCSPRSGDLSVYWYQQSLDQGLQFLIQYYNGEERAKGNILERFSAQQFPDLHSELNLSSLELGDSALYFCASSVRDRGLGNEQFFGPGTRLTVL.